Listed here are 19 T cell receptor beta chains from one sample, sequenced in a study of shared T cell receptors in the human thymus. Libraries were prepared by immunoSEQ multiplex PCR; TCRdb keeps only in-frame clonotypes and omits some of them. The sample lists hundreds of thousands of clones, approximately 85% occurring once. These data are also associated with another study on human thymus T cells.

Specimen: thymocytes. The origin of the receptors is a girl younger than two with a congenital heart defect.

CDR3 DNA sequence: TGTGCCAGCTCTAGCGACAGGGGCATTAACTATGGCTACACCTTC. Translating gives CASSSDRGINYGYTF. This chain links TRBV18 with TRBJ1-2; 8 bases fit TRBD1. Germline V gene sequence: CDR1 KGHSH, CDR2 LQKENI. The CDR3 length is 15 residues. The trim removed 6 bases at V and 1 base at J, leaving 7 bases unmatched.

The CDR3 DNA reads TGTGCCAGCAGCCTAAATGCGAACACCGGGGAGCTGTTTTTT. Translated, it gives CASSLNANTGELFF. This chain connects TRBV7-2 to TRBJ2-2; no definite D call. The CDR3 covers 14 residues. Trimming removed 5 bases from V and 0 bases from J, with 7 bases in between. Germline V gene sequence: CDR1 SGHTA, CDR2 FQGNSA.

The chain couples TRBV19 to TRBJ1-5; D is unclear. Between the trimmed V and J ends, which lost 5 bases and 1 base, there was a span of 9 bases. This CDR3 has 14 residues. Germline loops: CDR1 LNHDA, CDR2 SQIVND (reference sequence). This CDR3 is CASSALRSNQPQHF. The CDR3 DNA is TGTGCCAGTAGTGCGCTTCGCAGCAATCAGCCCCAGCATTTT.

The genes are TRBV7-9 and TRBJ1-5; 7 nucleotides agree with TRBD1. The V gene's germline CDR1 is SEHNR and CDR2 FQNEAQ (reference sequence). This CDR3 is 19 amino acids long. Losses at the gene ends were 5 bases for V and 3 bases for J; bases not matched to a gene: 19. The CDR3 reads CASSLHQPTGRMFNQPQHF. CDR3 nucleotides: TGTGCCAGCAGCCTTCACCAACCGACAGGGAGGATGTTCAATCAGCCCCAGCATTTT.

This clone came up once. The V call is TRBV27, the J call TRBJ2-7; no definite D call. This CDR3 is 11 amino acids long. Trimming cost V 8 bases and J 6 bases, with 11 bases left between them. Germline assignment: CDR1 MNHEY and CDR2 SMNVEV (reference sequence). CDR3 region: CASGNWFEQYF. The CDR3 DNA reads as TGTGCCAGCGGCAATTGGTTCGAGCAGTACTTC.

V gene TRBV7-6 combines with J gene TRBJ2-3, with TRBD2 matching 7 bases. CDR1 SGHVS and CDR2 FNYEAQ come from the germline V gene. The CDR3 is made up of 19 amino acids. With V trimmed by 3 bases and J by 4 bases, 19 bases remained unmatched. The CDR3 coding sequence is TGTGCCAGCAGCTTCTTAGGTCATGTGGGGGGGAGCGGATCAGATACGCAGTATTTT. This gives the protein CASSFLGHVGGSGSDTQYF.

This clone occurred a few times. V usage is TRBV5-1 and J usage is TRBJ1-6; no clear D. The CDR3 sequence is 15 residues long. Germline assignment: CDR1 SGHRS and CDR2 YFSETQ. V shed 6 bases and J shed 7 bases, with 17 bases lying between them. CDR3 coding DNA: TGCGCCAGCACCCCCCCCGGACTCTGGAATTCACCCCTCCACTTT. This translates into CASTPPGLWNSPLHF.

This clone was seen more than once but under ten times. V and J are TRBV6-5 and TRBJ2-7, with 7 bases fitting TRBD2. There are 15 residues in the CDR3. Germline CDR1 is MNHEY and CDR2 is SVGAGI. V gave up 6 bases and J gave up 0 bases; unmatched junction bases: 8. The CDR3 region is CASRSRTRDSYEQYF. The CDR3 bases are TGTGCCAGCAGGTCCCGGACTAGGGACTCCTACGAGCAGTACTTC.

The rearrangement uses TRBV11-2 and TRBJ2-7, with D tentatively TRBD2 (5 bases). The ends were cut back, 5 bases at V and 0 bases at J, with 20 bases in the middle. The CDR3 sequence is 17 residues long. In germline, CDR1 is SGHAT, CDR2 FQNNGV. The CDR3 protein is CASSGGRLGSVSYEQYF. The CDR3 nucleotides are TGTGCCAGCAGCGGCGGGCGTTTGGGCAGCGTCTCCTACGAGCAGTACTTC.

The rearrangement links TRBV14 to TRBJ2-1, with TRBD1 matching over 9 bases. This CDR3 region has 15 residues. The germline CDR1 and CDR2 sequences are SGHDN and FVKESK. J lost 7 bases, V lost 1 base, and 5 bases had no gene match. DNA of the CDR3: TGTGCCAGCAGCCAAGGGGACAGGGCATGGAATGAGCAGTTCTTC. Its translation: CASSQGDRAWNEQFF. Variable domain in full (rest from reference TRBV14 and TRBJ2-1): EAGVTQFPSHSVIEKGQTVTLRCDPISGHDNLYWYRRVMGKEIKFLLHFVKESKQDESGMPNNRFLAERTGGTYSTLKVQPAELEDSGVYFCASSQGDRAWNEQFFGPGTRLTVL.

This clone was seen once. The chain employs TRBV4-1 and TRBJ2-5; weak D call: TRBD1 (6 bases). Trimming took off 5 bases at V and 5 bases at J, with 15 bases between the two ends. The CDR3 sequence is 14 residues long. Germline V gives CDR1 MGHRA, CDR2 YSYEKL. The chain's CDR3 is CASSSDREGETQYF. The CDR3 bases are TGCGCCAGCAGCTCGGACAGAGAGGGGGAGACCCAGTACTTC.

This clone turned up a few times. The chain employs TRBV5-6 and TRBJ1-2, with TRBD1 matching over 12 bases. Trimming took 4 bases from V and 7 from J; bases not matched to a gene: 11. This CDR3 comprises 16 residues. From germline, CDR1 is SGHDT and CDR2 YYEEEE. DNA of the CDR3: TGTGCCAGCAGCACATCCGGGACAGGGGGCCTTCTTGGCTACACCTTC. Amino acid sequence: CASSTSGTGGLLGYTF.

The V gene is TRBV7-4, the J gene TRBJ1-2; D gene unclear. The germline V and J ends were trimmed by 8 bases and 6 bases, with 4 bases remaining between them. Germline loops: CDR1 SGHVT, CDR2 SQSDAQ. The CDR3 loop spans 9 amino acids. Here the CDR3 reads CASENGYTF. The CDR3 bases are TGTGCCAGCGAGAATGGCTACACCTTC.

The chain is built from TRBV25-1 and TRBJ1-2; 8 bases are shared with TRBD1. CDR3 size: 15 residues. Trimming at V came to 7 bases and at J to 2 bases, leaving 9 bases not matched to a gene. In germline, CDR1 is MGHDK, CDR2 SYGVNS. The CDR3 sequence is CASIGSGQENYGYTF. The CDR3, as DNA: TGTGCCAGCATCGGGTCGGGACAGGAAAACTATGGCTACACCTTC.

This chain uses TRBV6-1 with TRBJ2-7, with D possibly being TRBD2 (6 bases). The V end was cut by 8 bases, the J end by 5 bases, with 19 bases between. Germline CDR1 MNHNS, CDR2 SASEGT. This CDR3 region has 14 residues. The CDR3 spells CASSPGPGSHEQYF. The CDR3 DNA sequence: TGTGCCAGCTCACCCGGGCCCGGGAGCCACGAGCAGTACTTC.

The chain combines TRBV25-1 with TRBJ1-2; D uncertain. Trimming removed 4 bases from V and 7 bases from J, with 13 bases in between. This CDR3 region has 13 residues. The V gene's germline CDR1 is MGHDK and CDR2 SYGVNS. The CDR3 DNA sequence: TGTGCCAGCAGTGGAGGTCCTCTGCGTGGCTACACCTTC. It translates to CASSGGPLRGYTF.

V is TRBV6-5 and J is TRBJ1-3; D may be TRBD1 (5 bases). The length of the CDR3 is 15 residues. CDR1 and CDR2 from the germline V gene are MNHEY and SVGAGI. V was trimmed by 11 bases and J by 1 base, leaving 18 bases between them. Here the CDR3 reads CAGSPRGSSGNTIYF. In DNA form, the CDR3 reads TGTGCCGGCTCCCCAAGGGGTTCATCTGGAAACACCATATATTTT.

The V and J genes are TRBV5-6 and TRBJ1-2; TRBD1 aligns across 12 bases. The V gene end was trimmed by 2 bases and the J gene end by 5 bases; junction bases not matched to a gene: 10. In germline, CDR1 is SGHDT, CDR2 YYEEEE. CDR3 length: 17 amino acids. This CDR3 reads CASSFEGGTGGLYGYTF. The CDR3 DNA reads as TGTGCCAGCAGCTTTGAAGGGGGGACAGGGGGCTTGTATGGCTACACCTTC.

This clone was seen a single time. The rearrangement joins TRBV7-8 to TRBJ1-1; 7 bases line up with TRBD1. The CDR3 is 15 amino acids. Trimming took 4 bases from V and 5 from J; bases not matched to a gene: 10. Germline CDR1 and CDR2: SGHVS and FQNEAQ. DNA for the CDR3: TGTGCCAGCAGCTCACGACAGGGAGTTGGAACTGAAGCTTTCTTT. Protein: CASSSRQGVGTEAFF.